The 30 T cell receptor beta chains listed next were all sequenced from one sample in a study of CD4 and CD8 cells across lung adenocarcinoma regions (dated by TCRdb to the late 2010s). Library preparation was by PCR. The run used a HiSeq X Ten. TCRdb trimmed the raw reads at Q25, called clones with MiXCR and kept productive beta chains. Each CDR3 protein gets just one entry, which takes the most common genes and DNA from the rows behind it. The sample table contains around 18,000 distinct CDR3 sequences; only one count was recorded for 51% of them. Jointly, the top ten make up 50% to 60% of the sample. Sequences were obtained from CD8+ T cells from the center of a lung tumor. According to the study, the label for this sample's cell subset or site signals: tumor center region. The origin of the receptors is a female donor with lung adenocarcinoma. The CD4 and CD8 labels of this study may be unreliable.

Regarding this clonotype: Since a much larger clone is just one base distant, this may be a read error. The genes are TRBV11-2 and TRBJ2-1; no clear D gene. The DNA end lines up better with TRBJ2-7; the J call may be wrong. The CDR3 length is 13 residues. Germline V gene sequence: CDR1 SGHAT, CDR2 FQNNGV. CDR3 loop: CASSLDTAYEQYF. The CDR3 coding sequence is TGTGCCAGCAGCTTAGACACAGCCTACGAGCAGTACTTC.

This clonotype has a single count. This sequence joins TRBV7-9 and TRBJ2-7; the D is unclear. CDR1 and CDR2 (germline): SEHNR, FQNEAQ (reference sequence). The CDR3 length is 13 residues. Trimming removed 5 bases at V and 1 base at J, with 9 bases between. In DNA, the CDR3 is TGTGCCAGCAGCCCCCCCGAATCCTACGAGCAGTACTTC. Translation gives CASSPPESYEQYF. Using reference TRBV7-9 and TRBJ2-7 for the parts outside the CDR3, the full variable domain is DTGVSQNPRHKITKRGQNVTFRCDPISEHNRLYWYRQTLGQGPEFLTYFQNEAQLEKSRLLSDRFSAERPKGSFSTLEIQRTEQGDSAMYLCASSPPESYEQYFGPGTRLTVT.

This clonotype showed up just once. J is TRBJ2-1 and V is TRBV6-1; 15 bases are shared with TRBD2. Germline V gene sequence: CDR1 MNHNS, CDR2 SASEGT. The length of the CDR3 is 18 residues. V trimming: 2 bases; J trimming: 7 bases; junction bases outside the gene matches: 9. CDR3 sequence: CASSEWGLAGGVGNEQFF. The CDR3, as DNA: TGTGCCAGCAGTGAATGGGGACTAGCGGGAGGCGTTGGGAATGAGCAGTTCTTC.

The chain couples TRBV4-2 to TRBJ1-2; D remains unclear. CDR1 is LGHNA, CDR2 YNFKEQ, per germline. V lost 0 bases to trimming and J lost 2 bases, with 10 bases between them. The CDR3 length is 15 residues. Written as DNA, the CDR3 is TGTGCCAGCAGCCAAGATTGGCAAAACAACTATGGCTACACCTTC. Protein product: CASSQDWQNNYGYTF.

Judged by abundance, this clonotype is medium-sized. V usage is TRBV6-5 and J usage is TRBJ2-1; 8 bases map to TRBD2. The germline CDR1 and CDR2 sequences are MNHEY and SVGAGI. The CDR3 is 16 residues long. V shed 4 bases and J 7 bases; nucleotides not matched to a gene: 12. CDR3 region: CASSSRTRGGRNEQFF. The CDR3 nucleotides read TGTGCCAGCAGTTCCCGTACTCGGGGGGGTAGGAATGAGCAGTTCTTC.

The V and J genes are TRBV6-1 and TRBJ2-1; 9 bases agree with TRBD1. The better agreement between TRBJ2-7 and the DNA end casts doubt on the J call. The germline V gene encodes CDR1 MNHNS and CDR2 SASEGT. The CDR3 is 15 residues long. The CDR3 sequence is CASRKDRGATYEQYF. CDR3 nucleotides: TGTGCCAGCAGGAAGGACAGGGGCGCAACCTACGAGCAGTACTTC.

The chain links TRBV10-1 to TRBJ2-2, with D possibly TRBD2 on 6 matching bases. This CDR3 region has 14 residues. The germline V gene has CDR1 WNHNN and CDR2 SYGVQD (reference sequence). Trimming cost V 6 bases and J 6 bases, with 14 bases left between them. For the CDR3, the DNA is TGCGCCAGCAGCCCGGGAGAGTATTCCGGGGAGCTGTTTTTT. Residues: CASSPGEYSGELFF.

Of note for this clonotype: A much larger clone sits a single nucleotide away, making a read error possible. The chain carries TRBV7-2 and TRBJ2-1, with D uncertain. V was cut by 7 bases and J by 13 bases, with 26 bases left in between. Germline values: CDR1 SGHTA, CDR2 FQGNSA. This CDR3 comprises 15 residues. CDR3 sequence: CASNSRRAPLETQFF. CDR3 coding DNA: TGTGCCAGCAACTCCAGAAGGGCCCCTTTGGAGACCCAGTTCTTC.

The CDR3 loop is CASSLNRADSPLHF. The CDR3 bases are TGTGCCAGCAGCTTGAACAGGGCTGATTCACCCCTCCACTTT. This chain joins TRBV7-6 and TRBJ1-6, with D tentatively TRBD1 (6 bases). Germline V gene sequence: CDR1 SGHVS, CDR2 FNYEAQ. The CDR3 is 14 amino acids. The V end was cut by 3 bases, the J end by 8 bases, with 11 bases between.

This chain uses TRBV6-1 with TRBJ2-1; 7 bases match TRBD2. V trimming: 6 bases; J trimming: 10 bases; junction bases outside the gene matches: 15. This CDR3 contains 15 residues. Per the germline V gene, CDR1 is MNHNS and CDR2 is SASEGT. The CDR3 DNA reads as TGTGCCAGCAGACTACGGGACTACCCCCTTCACGAGCAGTTCTTC. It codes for CASRLRDYPLHEQFF.

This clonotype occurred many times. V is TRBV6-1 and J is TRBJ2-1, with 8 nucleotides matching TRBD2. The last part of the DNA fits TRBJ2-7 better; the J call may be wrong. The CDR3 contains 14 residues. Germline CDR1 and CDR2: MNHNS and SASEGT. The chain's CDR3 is CCRRGVGVTYEQYF. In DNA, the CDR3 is TGTTGCCGGCGGGGGGTGGGGGTCACCTACGAGCAGTACTTC.

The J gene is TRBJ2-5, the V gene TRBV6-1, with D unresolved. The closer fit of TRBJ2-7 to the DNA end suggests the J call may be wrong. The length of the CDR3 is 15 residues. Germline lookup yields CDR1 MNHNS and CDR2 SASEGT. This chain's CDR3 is CASSAQPQPSYEQYF. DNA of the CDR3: TGTGCCAGCAGTGCCCAACCACAGCCCTCCTACGAGCAGTACTTC.

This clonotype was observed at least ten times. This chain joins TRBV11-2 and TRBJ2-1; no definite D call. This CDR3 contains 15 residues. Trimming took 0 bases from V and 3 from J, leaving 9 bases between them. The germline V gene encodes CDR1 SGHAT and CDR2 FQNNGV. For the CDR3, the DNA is TGTGCCAGCAGCTTAGAAGGGTCCAACTACAATGAGCAGTTCTTC. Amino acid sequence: CASSLEGSNYNEQFF. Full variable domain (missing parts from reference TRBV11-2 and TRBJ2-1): EAGVAQSPRYKIIEKRQSVAFWCNPISGHATLYWYQQILGQGPKLLIQFQNNGVVDDSQLPKDRFSAERLKGVDSTLKIQPAKLEDSAVYLCASSLEGSNYNEQFFGPGTRLTVL.

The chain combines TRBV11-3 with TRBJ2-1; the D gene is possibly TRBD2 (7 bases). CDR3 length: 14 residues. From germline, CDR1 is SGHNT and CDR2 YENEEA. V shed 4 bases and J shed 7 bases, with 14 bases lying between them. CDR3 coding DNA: TGTGCCAGCAGCTGGGGGGGCAGGGTGAATGAGCAGTTCTTC. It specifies CASSWGGRVNEQFF.

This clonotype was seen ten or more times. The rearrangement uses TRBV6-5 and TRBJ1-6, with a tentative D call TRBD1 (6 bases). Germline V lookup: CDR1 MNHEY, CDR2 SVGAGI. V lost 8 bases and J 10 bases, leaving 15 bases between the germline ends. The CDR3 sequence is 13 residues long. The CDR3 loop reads CASRGRGTSPLHF. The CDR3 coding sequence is TGTGCCAGCCGGGGGAGGGGGACATCACCCCTCCACTTT.

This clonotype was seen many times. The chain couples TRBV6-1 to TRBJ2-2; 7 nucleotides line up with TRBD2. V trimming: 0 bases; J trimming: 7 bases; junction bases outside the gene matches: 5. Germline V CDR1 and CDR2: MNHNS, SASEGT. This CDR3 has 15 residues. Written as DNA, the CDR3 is TGTGCCAGCAGTGAAGCGGGAGGGCCGGTCGGGGAGCTGTTTTTT. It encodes CASSEAGGPVGELFF.

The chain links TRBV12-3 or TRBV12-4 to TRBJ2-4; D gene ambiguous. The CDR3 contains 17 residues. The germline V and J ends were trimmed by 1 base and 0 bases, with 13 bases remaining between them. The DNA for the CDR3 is TGTGCCAGCAGTTTAGGGACGGTGTTCTTAGCCAAAAACATTCAGTACTTC. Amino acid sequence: CASSLGTVFLAKNIQYF.

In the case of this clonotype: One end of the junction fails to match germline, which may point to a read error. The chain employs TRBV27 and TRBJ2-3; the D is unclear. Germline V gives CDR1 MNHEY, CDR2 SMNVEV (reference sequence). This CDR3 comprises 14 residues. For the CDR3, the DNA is TGTGCCGGCAGTTGGGTCAGGCCCCAAGAGACGCAGTATTTT. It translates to CAGSWVRPQETQYF.

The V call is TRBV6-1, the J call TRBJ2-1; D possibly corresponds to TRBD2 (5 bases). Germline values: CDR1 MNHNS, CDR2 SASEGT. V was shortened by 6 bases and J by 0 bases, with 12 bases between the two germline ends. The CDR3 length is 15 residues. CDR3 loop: CASRPFRGSYNEQFF. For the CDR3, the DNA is TGTGCCAGCAGACCCTTTCGGGGCTCCTACAATGAGCAGTTCTTC.

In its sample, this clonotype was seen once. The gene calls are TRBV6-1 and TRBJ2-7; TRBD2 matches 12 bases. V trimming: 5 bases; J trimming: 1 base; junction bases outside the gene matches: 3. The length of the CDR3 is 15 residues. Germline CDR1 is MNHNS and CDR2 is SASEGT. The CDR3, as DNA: TGTGCCAGCAGTATGACTAGCGGGAGTTCCTACGAGCAGTACTTC. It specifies CASSMTSGSSYEQYF.

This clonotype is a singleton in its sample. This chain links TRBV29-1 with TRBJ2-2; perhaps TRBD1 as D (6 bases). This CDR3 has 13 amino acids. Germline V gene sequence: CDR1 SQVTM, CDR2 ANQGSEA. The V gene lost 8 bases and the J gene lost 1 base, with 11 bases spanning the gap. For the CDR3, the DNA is TGCAGCAAATTGGACAGGAACACCGGGGAGCTGTTTTTT. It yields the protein CSKLDRNTGELFF.

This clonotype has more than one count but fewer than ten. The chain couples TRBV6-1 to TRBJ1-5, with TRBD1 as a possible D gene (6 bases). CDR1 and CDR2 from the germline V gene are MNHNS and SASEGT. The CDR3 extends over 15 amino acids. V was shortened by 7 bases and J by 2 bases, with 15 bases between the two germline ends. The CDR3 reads CASNTHRERNQPQHF. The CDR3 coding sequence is TGTGCCAGCAATACCCACAGGGAACGCAATCAGCCCCAGCATTTT.

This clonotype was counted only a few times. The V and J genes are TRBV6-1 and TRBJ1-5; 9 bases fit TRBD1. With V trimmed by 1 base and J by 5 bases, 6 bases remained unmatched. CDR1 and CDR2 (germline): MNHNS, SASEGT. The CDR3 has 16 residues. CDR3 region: CASSEEDRGGYQPQHF. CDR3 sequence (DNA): TGTGCCAGCAGTGAAGAGGACAGGGGAGGCTATCAGCCCCAGCATTTT.

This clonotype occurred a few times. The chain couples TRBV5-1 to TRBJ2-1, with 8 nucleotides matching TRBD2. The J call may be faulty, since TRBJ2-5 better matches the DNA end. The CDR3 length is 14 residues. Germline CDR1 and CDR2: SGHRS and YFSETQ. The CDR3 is CASSSGGGGETQYF. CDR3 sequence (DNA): TGCGCCAGCAGCTCGGGAGGGGGTGGAGAGACCCAGTACTTC.

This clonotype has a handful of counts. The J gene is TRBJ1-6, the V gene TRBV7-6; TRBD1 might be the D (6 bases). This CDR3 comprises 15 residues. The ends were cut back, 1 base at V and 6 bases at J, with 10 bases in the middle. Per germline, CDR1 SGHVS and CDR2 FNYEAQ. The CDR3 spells CASSLDQGTNSPLHF. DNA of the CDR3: TGTGCCAGCAGCTTAGATCAGGGGACTAATTCACCCCTCCACTTT.

The CDR3 loop is CASSLSTSGQETQYF. The CDR3 DNA reads as TGTGCCAGCAGTCTTAGCACTAGCGGCCAAGAGACCCAGTACTTC. V and J are TRBV9 and TRBJ2-3; TRBD2 aligns across 8 bases. TRBJ2-5 matches the DNA end more closely, so the J call is doubtful. This CDR3 contains 15 residues. Per germline, CDR1 SGDLS and CDR2 YYNGEE.

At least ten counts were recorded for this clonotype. CDR3 sequence reads: CASSRQRELSEQFF. The CDR3 nucleotides are TGTGCCAGCAGCCGACAGCGGGAGTTAAGTGAGCAGTTCTTC. The chain couples TRBV7-2 to TRBJ2-1; 8 bases fit TRBD2. Germline assignment: CDR1 SGHTA and CDR2 FQGNSA. The V and J ends lost 5 bases and 9 bases, in that order; junction bases with no gene match: 9. The CDR3 is 14 amino acids.

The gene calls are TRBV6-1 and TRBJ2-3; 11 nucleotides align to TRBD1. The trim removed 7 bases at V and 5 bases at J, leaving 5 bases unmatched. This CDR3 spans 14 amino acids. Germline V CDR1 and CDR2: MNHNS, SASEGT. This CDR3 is CASKIGTGGDTQYF. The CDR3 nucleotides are TGTGCCAGCAAAATTGGGACAGGGGGAGATACGCAGTATTTT.

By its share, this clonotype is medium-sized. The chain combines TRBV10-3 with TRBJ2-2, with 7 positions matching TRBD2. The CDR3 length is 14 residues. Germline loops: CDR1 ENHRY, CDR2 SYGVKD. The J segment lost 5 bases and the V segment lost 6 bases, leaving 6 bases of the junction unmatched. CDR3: CAISGPAGTGELFF. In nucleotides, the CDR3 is TGTGCCATCAGCGGTCCAGCGGGAACCGGGGAGCTGTTTTTT.

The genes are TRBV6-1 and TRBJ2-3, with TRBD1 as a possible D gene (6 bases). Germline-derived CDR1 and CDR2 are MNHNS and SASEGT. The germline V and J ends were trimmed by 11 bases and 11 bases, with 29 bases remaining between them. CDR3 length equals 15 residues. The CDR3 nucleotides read TGTGCCCGCCGCCTCCAGGCGCTGAACACAGGGAAGCAGTATTTT. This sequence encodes CARRLQALNTGKQYF.